Shown below are 7 T cell receptor beta chains from a single sample sequenced in a study of metastatic and nonmetastatic thyroid tumors. The entire patient cohort was treatment-naive prior to thyroid surgery. From the PCR reads, TCRdb re-called clones with MiXCR. The sample yields some 12,000 clones, roughly 33% seen once. Sequencing was done on a sample of tumor tissue. All receptors come from a female donor with papillary thyroid cancer or a benign thyroid nodule (not recorded which). Some clones in this sample may be carry-over from other donors' samples.

The chain employs TRBV6-2 or TRBV6-3 and TRBJ2-2, with a tentative D call TRBD2 (5 bases). The CDR3 is made up of 17 amino acids. Trimming shortened V by 7 bases and J by 7 bases, and 25 bases separated the two germline ends. The germline V gene has CDR1 MNHEY and CDR2 SVGEGT. Here the CDR3 reads CASTPTKVGVFLGELFF. The CDR3 DNA is TGTGCCAGCACCCCCACTAAAGTGGGAGTGTTTCTCGGGGAGCTGTTTTTT.

The gene calls are TRBV6-1 and TRBJ1-1; D gene unclear. The CDR3 runs to 13 residues. V was cut by 4 bases and J by 2 bases, with 8 bases left in between. Germline-derived CDR1 and CDR2 are MNHNS and SASEGT. The CDR3 is CASSVSSNTEAFF. In DNA, the CDR3 is TGTGCCAGCAGTGTCTCAAGCAACACTGAAGCTTTCTTT.

A few counts support this clone. The chain combines TRBV12-3 or TRBV12-4 with TRBJ1-5; no firm D call. Trimming pared 5 bases from V and 6 bases from J, leaving 5 bases between. This CDR3 spans 11 amino acids. CDR3 sequence: CASSLSQPQHF. CDR3 nucleotide sequence: TGTGCCAGCAGTCTTAGTCAGCCCCAGCATTTT.

Judged by abundance, this clone is medium-sized (0.01 to 0.1%). The chain joins TRBV20-1 to TRBJ1-2; a weak D match, TRBD1 (6 bases). The germline V and J ends were trimmed by 3 bases and 4 bases, with 21 bases remaining between them. Germline assignment: CDR1 DFQATT and CDR2 SNEGSKA (reference sequence). CDR3 length equals 16 residues. The CDR3, as DNA: TGCAGTGCTAGTACCCGAGGGGACACACAAATCTATGGCTACACCTTC. Translating it yields CSASTRGDTQIYGYTF.

The chain joins TRBV7-2 to TRBJ1-3; D uncertain. The CDR3 extends over 12 amino acids. CDR1 is SGHTA, CDR2 FQGNSA, per germline. V lost 3 bases and J 3 bases, leaving 3 bases between the germline ends. The CDR3 loop is CASSFFGNTIYF. The CDR3 DNA sequence: TGTGCCAGCAGCTTTTTTGGAAACACCATATATTTT.

The rearrangement uses TRBV2 and TRBJ2-7; the match to TRBD2 covers 7 bases. J lost 0 bases, V lost 6 bases, and 8 bases had no gene match. The germline CDR1 and CDR2 sequences are SNHLY and FYNNEI. There are 15 residues in the CDR3. CDR3 sequence: CASRYQAGSSYEQYF. CDR3 coding DNA: TGTGCCAGCAGATATCAAGCGGGAAGCTCCTACGAGCAGTACTTC.

J is TRBJ1-2 and V is TRBV6-1, with D possibly being TRBD1 (5 bases). Per the germline V gene, CDR1 is MNHNS and CDR2 is SASEGT. V was shortened by 3 bases and J by 4 bases, with 9 bases between the two germline ends. The CDR3 spans 13 residues. CDR3 sequence reads: CASSEGGPYGYTF. The CDR3 DNA reads TGTGCCAGCAGTGAGGGGGGACCCTATGGCTACACCTTC.